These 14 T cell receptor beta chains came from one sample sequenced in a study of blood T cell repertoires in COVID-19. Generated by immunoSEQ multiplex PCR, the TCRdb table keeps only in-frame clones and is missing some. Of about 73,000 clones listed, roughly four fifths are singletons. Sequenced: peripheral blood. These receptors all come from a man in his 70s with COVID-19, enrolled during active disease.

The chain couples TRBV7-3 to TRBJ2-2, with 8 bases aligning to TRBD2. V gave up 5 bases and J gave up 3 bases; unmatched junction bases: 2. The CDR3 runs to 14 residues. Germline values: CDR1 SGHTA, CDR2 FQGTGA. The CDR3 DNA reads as TGTGCCAGCAGCAGCGGGAGTGACACCGGGGAGCTGTTTTTT. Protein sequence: CASSSGSDTGELFF. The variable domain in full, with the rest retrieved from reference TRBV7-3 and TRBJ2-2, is GAGVSQTPSNKVTEKGKYVELRCDPISGHTALYWYRQSLGQGPEFLIYFQGTGAADDSGLPNDRFFAVRPEGSVSTLKIQRTERGDSAVYLCASSSGSDTGELFFGEGSRLTVL.

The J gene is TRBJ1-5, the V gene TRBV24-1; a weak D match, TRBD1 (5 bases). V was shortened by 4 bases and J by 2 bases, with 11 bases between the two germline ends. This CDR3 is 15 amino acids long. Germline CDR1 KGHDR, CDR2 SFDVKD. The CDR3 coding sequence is TGTGCCACCAGTGAAGGCGGGGGGGGCAATCAGCCCCAGCATTTT. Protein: CATSEGGGGNQPQHF.

CDR3 loop: CASSLGTREFF. The DNA for the CDR3 is TGTGCCAGCAGTTTAGGGACTAGGGAGTTCTTC. The chain combines TRBV28 with TRBJ2-1; 8 nucleotides match TRBD2. Germline V gives CDR1 MDHEN, CDR2 SYDVKM. Germline trimming cut 2 bases from V and 14 bases from J; bases unmatched to any gene: 2. CDR3 size: 11 residues.

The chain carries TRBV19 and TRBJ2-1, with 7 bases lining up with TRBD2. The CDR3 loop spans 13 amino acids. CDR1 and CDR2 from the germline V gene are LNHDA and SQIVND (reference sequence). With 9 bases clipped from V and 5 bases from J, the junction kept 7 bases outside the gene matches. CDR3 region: CASRRTRDNEQFF. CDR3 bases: TGTGCCAGCCGCCGGACTAGAGACAATGAGCAGTTCTTC.

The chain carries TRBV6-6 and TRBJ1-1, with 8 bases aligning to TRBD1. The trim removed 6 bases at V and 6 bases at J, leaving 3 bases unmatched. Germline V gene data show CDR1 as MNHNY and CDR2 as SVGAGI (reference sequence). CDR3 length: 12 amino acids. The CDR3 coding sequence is TGTGCCAGCAGATCACAGGGGGCTGAAGCTTTCTTT. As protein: CASRSQGAEAFF.

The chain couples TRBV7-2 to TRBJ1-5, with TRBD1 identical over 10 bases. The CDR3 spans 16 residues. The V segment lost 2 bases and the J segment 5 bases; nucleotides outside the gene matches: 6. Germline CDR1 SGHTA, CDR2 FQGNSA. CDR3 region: CASSLHAGQGYQPQHF. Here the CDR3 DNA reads TGTGCCAGCAGCTTACATGCGGGACAGGGGTATCAGCCCCAGCATTTT. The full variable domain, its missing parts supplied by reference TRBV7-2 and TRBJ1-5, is GAGVSQSPSNKVTEKGKDVELRCDPISGHTALYWYRQSLGQGLEFLIYFQGNSAPDKSGLPSDRFSAERTGGSVSTLTIQRTQQEDSAVYLCASSLHAGQGYQPQHFGDGTRLSIL.

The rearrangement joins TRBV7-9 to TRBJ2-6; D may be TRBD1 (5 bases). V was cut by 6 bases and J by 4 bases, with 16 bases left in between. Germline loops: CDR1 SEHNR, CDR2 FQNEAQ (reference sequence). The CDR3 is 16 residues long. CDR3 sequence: CASRPTDTGGANVLTF. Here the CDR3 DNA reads TGTGCCAGCAGACCGACGGACACCGGCGGGGCCAACGTCCTGACTTTC.

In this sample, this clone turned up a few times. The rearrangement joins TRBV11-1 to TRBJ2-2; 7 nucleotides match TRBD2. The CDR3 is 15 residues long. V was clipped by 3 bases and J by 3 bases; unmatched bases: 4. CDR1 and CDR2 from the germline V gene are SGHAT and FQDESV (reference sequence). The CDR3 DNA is TGTGCCAGCAGCTTCAGCGGGGCAGACACCGGGGAGCTGTTTTTT. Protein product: CASSFSGADTGELFF.

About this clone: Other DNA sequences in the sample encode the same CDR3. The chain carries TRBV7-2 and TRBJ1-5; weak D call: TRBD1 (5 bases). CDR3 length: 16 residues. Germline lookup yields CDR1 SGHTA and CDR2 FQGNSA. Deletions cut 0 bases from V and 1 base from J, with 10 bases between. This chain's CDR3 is CASSLARGHSNQPQHF. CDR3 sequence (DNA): TGTGCCAGCAGCTTAGCTAGGGGCCACAGCAATCAGCCCCAGCATTTT.

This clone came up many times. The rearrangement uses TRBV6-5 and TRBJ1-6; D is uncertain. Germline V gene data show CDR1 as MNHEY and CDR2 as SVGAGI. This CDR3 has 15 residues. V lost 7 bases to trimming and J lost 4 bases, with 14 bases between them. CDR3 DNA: TGTGCCAGCACTAGTGATCCCTATTATAATTCACCCCTCCACTTT. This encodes CASTSDPYYNSPLHF.

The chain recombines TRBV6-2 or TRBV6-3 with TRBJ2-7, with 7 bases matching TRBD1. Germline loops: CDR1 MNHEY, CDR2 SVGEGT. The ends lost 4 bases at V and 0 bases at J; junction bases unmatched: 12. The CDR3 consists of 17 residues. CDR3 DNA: TGTGCCAGCAGTTGGAACCCGACAGGGCTTAGCTCCTACGAGCAGTACTTC. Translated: CASSWNPTGLSSYEQYF.

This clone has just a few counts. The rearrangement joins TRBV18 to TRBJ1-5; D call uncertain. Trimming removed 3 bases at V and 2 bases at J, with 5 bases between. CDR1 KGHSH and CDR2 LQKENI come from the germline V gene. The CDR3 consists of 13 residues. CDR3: CASSPGGNQPQHF. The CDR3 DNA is TGTGCCAGCTCACCCGGGGGCAATCAGCCCCAGCATTTT.

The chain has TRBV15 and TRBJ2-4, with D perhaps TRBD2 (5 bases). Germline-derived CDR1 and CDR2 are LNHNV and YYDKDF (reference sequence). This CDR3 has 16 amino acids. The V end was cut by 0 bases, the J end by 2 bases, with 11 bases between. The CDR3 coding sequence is TGTGCCACCAGCAGAGATCGCGGAGGTACCAAAAACATTCAGTACTTC. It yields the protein CATSRDRGGTKNIQYF.

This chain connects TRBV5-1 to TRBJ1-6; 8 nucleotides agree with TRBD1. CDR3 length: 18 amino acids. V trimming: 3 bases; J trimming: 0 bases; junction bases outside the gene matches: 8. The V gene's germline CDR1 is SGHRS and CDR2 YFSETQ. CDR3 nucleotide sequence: TGCGCCAGCAGCTCAGGACAGGGCGCAAGCTCCTATAATTCACCCCTCCACTTT. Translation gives CASSSGQGASSYNSPLHF.